The next 26 T cell receptor beta chains were all read from a single sample in a study of cytomegalovirus exposure and HLA in healthy donors. Use of 60 Vbeta and 13 Jbeta primers characterized the PCR. TCRdb's table, derived via immunoSEQ multiplex PCR, lists solely in-frame clones and lacks some. The sample has around 100,000 clones, more than 75% seen once; the top ten hold roughly 1.9%. The sample was PBMCs. Receptors were obtained from a woman aged 40 to 49 in good health and CMV-seronegative.

V and J are TRBV21-1 and TRBJ2-1; no DNA check was done on the table's D call, TRBD2. TRBV21-1 has pseudogene status. CDR3 length: 13 residues. In DNA form, the CDR3 reads TGTGCCAGCAGCAAAAAAGAGGGCGATGAGCAGTTCTTC. It encodes CASSKKEGDEQFF.

The chain employs TRBV28 and TRBJ2-1; 8 positions agree with TRBD2. CDR1 is MDHEN, CDR2 SYDVKM, per germline. This CDR3 is built from 15 residues. V trimming: 2 bases; J trimming: 4 bases; junction bases outside the gene matches: 4. The CDR3 DNA reads as TGTGCCAGCAGTTTACGTAGCGGGGAATACAATGAGCAGTTCTTC. Translation: CASSLRSGEYNEQFF.

This clone was counted only a few times. The chain couples TRBV18 to TRBJ2-7; 8 bases line up with TRBD1. V trimming: 4 bases; J trimming: 4 bases; junction bases outside the gene matches: 12. The CDR3 runs to 16 residues. Germline assignment: CDR1 KGHSH and CDR2 LQKENI. CDR3 protein: CASSQGFDRDRYEQYF. In DNA form, the CDR3 reads TGTGCCAGCTCACAGGGATTCGACAGGGACAGGTACGAGCAGTACTTC.

This chain links TRBV28 with TRBJ1-1; D call uncertain. The CDR3 covers 14 residues. Germline V gene sequence: CDR1 MDHEN, CDR2 SYDVKM. The V and J ends lost 6 bases and 9 bases respectively, with 20 bases between them. The CDR3, as DNA: TGTGCCAGCAGCTCCCGGATTTCGGAGGAGAAAGCTTTCTTT. Translation: CASSSRISEEKAFF.

V usage is TRBV4-3 and J usage is TRBJ2-3; tentatively, D is TRBD2 (6 bases). This CDR3 is built from 17 residues. The germline V and J ends were trimmed by 1 base and 0 bases, with 14 bases remaining between them. CDR1 LGHNA and CDR2 YSLEER come from the germline V gene. The CDR3, as DNA: TGCGCCAGCAGCCAAGGCCTTAGCGGTACTAGCACAGATACGCAGTATTTT. This translates into CASSQGLSGTSTDTQYF.

This clone was counted a single time. J is TRBJ1-2 and V is TRBV7-2; D remains ambiguous. Per germline, CDR1 SGHTA and CDR2 FQGNSA. Trimming stripped 7 bases from V and 5 bases from J, with 17 bases between. This CDR3 region has 14 residues. The CDR3 region has the DNA TGTGCCAGCACTAACCCTTCCAGGTTTTATGGCTACACCTTC. Translated, it gives CASTNPSRFYGYTF.

The chain is built from TRBV9 and TRBJ2-1; the match to TRBD1 covers 11 bases. This CDR3 contains 16 residues. The V and J ends lost 2 bases and 8 bases, in that order; junction bases with no gene match: 9. Germline V gene data show CDR1 as SGDLS and CDR2 as YYNGEE. The CDR3 reads CASSVGGQGGVYEQFF. CDR3 in DNA: TGTGCCAGCAGCGTGGGGGGACAGGGGGGCGTCTATGAGCAGTTCTTC.

The genes are TRBV7-8 and TRBJ1-1; weak D call: TRBD1 (5 bases). The CDR3 contains 16 residues. V lost 5 bases and J lost 4, with 20 bases in between. Germline CDR1 is SGHVS and CDR2 is FQNEAQ. This CDR3 reads CASSATAPTGITEAFF. The CDR3 region has the DNA TGTGCCAGCAGCGCGACAGCCCCAACCGGAATCACTGAAGCTTTCTTT.

V is TRBV6-5 and J is TRBJ1-1, with no clear D. There are 13 residues in the CDR3. Germline V lookup: CDR1 MNHEY, CDR2 SVGAGI. V lost 6 bases and J 5 bases, leaving 13 bases between the germline ends. In DNA form, the CDR3 reads TGTGCCAGCAGCAACCCTCCGCGGACTGAAGCTTTCTTT. This gives the protein CASSNPPRTEAFF.

This clone was picked up one time. The chain uses TRBV28 and TRBJ2-3; 7 bases line up with TRBD2. The junction had 6 bases not matched to a gene; V was cut back by 3 bases and J by 0 bases. CDR3 length: 16 residues. Germline V gene data show CDR1 as MDHEN and CDR2 as SYDVKM. Here the CDR3 DNA reads TGTGCCAGCAGTTTTCTAGGCGGGAGAAGCACAGATACGCAGTATTTT. Translated, it gives CASSFLGGRSTDTQYF.

A few counts support this clone. The chain joins TRBV6-5 to TRBJ1-1, with D perhaps TRBD1 (6 bases). The V end was cut by 2 bases, the J end by 0 bases, with 7 bases between. Germline values: CDR1 MNHEY, CDR2 SVGAGI. This CDR3 has 14 amino acids. CDR3 sequence: CASSYGTLNTEAFF. DNA of the CDR3: TGTGCCAGCAGTTACGGGACATTGAACACTGAAGCTTTCTTT.

V and J are TRBV9 and TRBJ2-1; 11 nucleotides match TRBD2. The CDR3 extends over 17 amino acids. The V gene end was trimmed by 4 bases and the J gene end by 4 bases; junction bases not matched to a gene: 10. The V gene's germline CDR1 is SGDLS and CDR2 YYNGEE. The CDR3: CASSPGGTSGKYNEQFF. CDR3 nucleotides: TGTGCCAGCAGCCCCGGGGGGACTAGCGGCAAATACAATGAGCAGTTCTTC.

J is TRBJ2-2 and V is TRBV28; D remains unclear. V dropped 8 bases and J dropped 4 bases, with 8 bases sitting between them. This CDR3 spans 12 amino acids. CDR1 and CDR2 from the germline V gene are MDHEN and SYDVKM. CDR3 in amino acids: CASLLSTGELFF. The CDR3 nucleotides read TGTGCCAGCCTCCTATCCACCGGGGAGCTGTTTTTT.

The V and J genes are TRBV7-2 and TRBJ1-1; possibly TRBD1 for D (6 bases). There are 16 residues in the CDR3. The V gene's germline CDR1 is SGHTA and CDR2 FQGNSA. Trimming removed 5 bases at V and 4 bases at J, with 20 bases between. The CDR3 coding sequence is TGTGCCAGCAGCCTCAGGGACAATCTAGAAGCCACTGAAGCTTTCTTT. Translated, it gives CASSLRDNLEATEAFF.

V and J are TRBV7-9 and TRBJ1-1; 11 bases map to TRBD1. Trimming cost V 5 bases and J 10 bases; bases outside gene matches: 6. The CDR3 covers 13 residues. The germline V gene encodes CDR1 SEHNR and CDR2 FQNEAQ (reference sequence). The CDR3 is CASSGLGTGGAFF. CDR3 nucleotides: TGTGCCAGCAGCGGCCTAGGGACAGGGGGAGCTTTCTTT. The full variable domain, in which reference TRBV7-9 and TRBJ1-1 provide the parts outside the CDR3, is DTGVSQNPRHKITKRGQNVTFRCDPISEHNRLYWYRQTLGQGPEFLTYFQNEAQLEKSRLLSDRFSAERPKGSFSTLEIQRTEQGDSAMYLCASSGLGTGGAFFGQGTRLTVV.

V is TRBV7-6 and J is TRBJ2-7; perhaps TRBD2 as D (5 bases). The CDR3 totals 16 residues. From germline, CDR1 is SGHVS and CDR2 FNYEAQ. The V end lost 5 bases, the J end lost 3 bases, and 20 bases lay between the germline ends. The CDR3 nucleotides are TGTGCCAGCAGCCCCCGTGAGGGAGAGAGATTCTACGAGCAGTACTTC. Its protein product is CASSPREGERFYEQYF.

The V call is TRBV4-2, the J call TRBJ2-7; the match to TRBD2 covers 7 bases. The CDR3 length is 14 residues. CDR1 is LGHNA and CDR2 is YNFKEQ in the germline V gene. Unmatched junction bases numbered 8, after V lost 4 bases and J lost 5 bases. The CDR3 reads CASSRPGGMNEQYF. As DNA, the CDR3 is TGTGCCAGCAGCCGGCCGGGAGGCATGAACGAGCAGTACTTC.

The CDR3 loop is CASSLTVTDTQYF. The CDR3, as DNA: TGCGCCAGCAGCTTGACTGTCACAGATACGCAGTATTTT. The chain couples TRBV5-1 to TRBJ2-3; D is uncertain. The length of the CDR3 is 13 residues. Trimming stripped 1 base from V and 2 bases from J, with 5 bases between. Germline CDR1 and CDR2: SGHRS and YFSETQ.

The chain has TRBV29-1 and TRBJ2-1, with TRBD2 as a possible D gene (6 bases). V was clipped by 5 bases and J by 0 bases, with 11 bases between them. The CDR3 contains 14 residues. Germline V gene sequence: CDR1 SQVTM, CDR2 ANQGSEA. This CDR3 reads CSVRGRSSYNEQFF. The CDR3 DNA is TGCAGCGTTCGAGGGAGGAGCTCCTACAATGAGCAGTTCTTC.

This chain links TRBV9 with TRBJ2-1, with D possibly being TRBD1 (5 bases). The germline gives CDR1 SGDLS, CDR2 YYNGEE. The length of the CDR3 is 17 residues. Between the trimmed V and J ends, which lost 0 bases and 1 base, there was a span of 14 bases. CDR3 DNA sequence: TGTGCCAGCAGCGTAGCCCCTCCGACAGTGTCCTACAATGAGCAGTTCTTC. Translating gives CASSVAPPTVSYNEQFF. Full variable domain (remainder filled in from reference TRBV9 and TRBJ2-1): DSGVTQTPKHLITATGQRVTLRCSPRSGDLSVYWYQQSLDQGLQFLIQYYNGEERAKGNILERFSAQQFPDLHSELNLSSLELGDSALYFCASSVAPPTVSYNEQFFGPGTRLTVL.

The V and J genes are TRBV6-4 and TRBJ2-1, with 11 bases fitting TRBD2. Germline V gene lookup returns CDR1 MRHNA and CDR2 SNTAGT. The CDR3 sequence is 15 residues long. Germline trimming cut 5 bases from V and 6 bases from J; bases unmatched to any gene: 6. CDR3 protein: CASSPTSGDSNEQFF. Here the CDR3 DNA reads TGTGCCAGCAGTCCGACTAGCGGGGACTCCAATGAGCAGTTCTTC.

The chain couples TRBV5-4 to TRBJ2-3, with D unclear. The CDR3 totals 14 residues. Between the trimmed V and J ends, which lost 0 bases and 6 bases, there was a span of 11 bases. The germline V gene has CDR1 SGHNT and CDR2 YYREEE (reference sequence). The CDR3 here is CASSLDLEQDTQYF. In DNA, the CDR3 is TGTGCCAGCAGCTTGGACCTGGAGCAGGATACGCAGTATTTT.

J is TRBJ2-2 and V is TRBV11-3; a weak D match, TRBD2 (6 bases). V lost 3 bases and J lost 5, with 7 bases in between. CDR1 SGHNT and CDR2 YENEEA come from the germline V gene. The CDR3 covers 13 residues. The CDR3 reads CASSFGGTGELFF. In DNA form, the CDR3 reads TGTGCCAGCAGCTTTGGGGGGACCGGGGAGCTGTTTTTT.

V gene TRBV6-5 combines with J gene TRBJ1-2, with D maybe TRBD1 (5 bases). Germline V gene lookup returns CDR1 MNHEY and CDR2 SVGAGI. Trimming removed 6 bases from V and 7 bases from J, with 18 bases in between. CDR3 length: 14 residues. In DNA form, the CDR3 reads TGTGCCAGCAGCCTTCCCTCACCCGGGGGTGGCTACACCTTC. Residues: CASSLPSPGGGYTF.

J is TRBJ1-2 and V is TRBV19; 9 positions match TRBD1. This CDR3 spans 13 amino acids. Unmatched junction bases numbered 2, after V lost 7 bases and J lost 2 bases. Germline values: CDR1 LNHDA, CDR2 SQIVND (reference sequence). CDR3 nucleotide sequence: TGTGCCAGTATAGGGACAGGGAACTATGGCTACACCTTC. This translates into CASIGTGNYGYTF.

V and J are TRBV5-6 and TRBJ2-1; perhaps TRBD1 as D (6 bases). The CDR3 runs to 14 residues. V gave up 7 bases and J gave up 4 bases, with 15 bases separating them. Germline assignment: CDR1 SGHDT and CDR2 YYEEEE. The DNA for the CDR3 is TGTGCCAGCCAAAGACGAGGGGGTTACAATGAGCAGTTCTTC. Protein sequence: CASQRRGGYNEQFF.